This T cell receptor (beta chain) was documented in a study of early T cells in non-severe SARS-CoV-2 infection. The overall study: Alpha and beta chains were unpaired, from unsorted whole-blood bulk RNA. Study-wide findings and caveats: The study's VDJdb matching favored anti-spike CD8 responses and missed private and CD4 specificities.

Unique molecular identifiers (one per individual cDNA molecule) were attached. In TCRdb, the 5' RACE reads were re-called with MiXCR into one record per CDR3 protein. The sample records about 83,000 distinct CDR3 sequences, roughly 13% being singletons. V was pared by 0 bases and J by 3 bases, with 4 bases between. The CDR3 contains 12 residues. CDR1 and CDR2 from the germline V gene are SQVTM and ANQGSEA. This clonotype was found a few times. The antigen is not known. Just one base apart from a much larger clone, this may be a read error. The chain combines TRBV29-1 with TRBJ2-3, with D unresolved. Sequenced: whole blood. The source is an adult who was a healthcare worker with PCR-confirmed SARS-CoV-2 infection or an uninfected control (not recorded which). CDR3: CSVEELTDTQYF. Here the CDR3 DNA reads TGCAGCGTTGAAGAGCTTACAGATACGCAGTATTTT.